Below, 22 T cell receptor beta chains from the same sample are listed, as sequenced in a study of T cell repertoires in cytomegalovirus infection. TCRdb analysed the reads with MiXCR anew, one entry per CDR3 protein. The table records 250,000 to 300,000 distinct CDR3 sequences, roughly a fifth of them present only once. Their antigens are not known. Specimen: cultured PBMCs, collected from culture after CMV antigen stimulation. All receptors derive from a human donor in good health (CMV status not recorded). Some clones in this sample may be carry-over from other donors' samples.

The chain recombines TRBV6-2 or TRBV6-3 with TRBJ2-4; 10 nucleotides line up with TRBD2. V dropped 7 bases and J dropped 5; count of bases not matched to a gene: 11. From germline, CDR1 is MNHEY and CDR2 SVGEGT. The CDR3 covers 16 residues. CDR3 in amino acids: CASKSGRALEENIQYF. The CDR3 DNA follows: TGTGCCAGCAAGAGCGGGAGGGCCCTCGAGGAAAACATTCAGTACTTC.

The chain recombines TRBV27 with TRBJ1-5; TRBD1 is a possible D gene (6 bases). Germline CDR1 reads MNHEY; CDR2 reads SMNVEV (reference sequence). Trimming removed 2 bases at V and 2 bases at J, with 13 bases between. The CDR3 is 16 amino acids. Written as DNA, the CDR3 is TGTGCCAGCAGTTTAGTGGGGGCCAGGGGCAATCAGCCCCAGCATTTT. It yields the protein CASSLVGARGNQPQHF.

The chain recombines TRBV7-2 with TRBJ2-1; 13 bases are shared with TRBD2. Germline V gene data show CDR1 as SGHTA and CDR2 as FQGNSA. The CDR3 extends over 15 amino acids. Unmatched junction bases numbered 1, after V lost 5 bases and J lost 3 bases. The CDR3 protein is CASSTSGRVYNEQFF. The CDR3 DNA follows: TGTGCCAGCAGCACTAGCGGGAGGGTCTACAATGAGCAGTTCTTC.

The chain has TRBV12-3 or TRBV12-4 and TRBJ2-1; D is ambiguous. There are 13 residues in the CDR3. The V end lost 2 bases, the J end lost 7 bases, and 9 bases lay between the germline ends. Written as DNA, the CDR3 is TGTGCCAGCAGTTTACTGGCGGCGAATGAGCAGTTCTTC. This gives the protein CASSLLAANEQFF.

This clonotype was seen a few times. The V gene is TRBV28, the J gene TRBJ1-5; D is perhaps TRBD1 (6 bases). Germline lookup yields CDR1 MDHEN and CDR2 SYDVKM. V was shortened by 4 bases and J by 0 bases, with 13 bases between the two germline ends. The CDR3 has 16 amino acids. CDR3 in DNA: TGTGCCAGCAGTTCCTCGGGACATCATAGCAATCAGCCCCAGCATTTT. It encodes CASSSSGHHSNQPQHF.

This sequence joins TRBV6-5 and TRBJ2-3; D uncertain. The CDR3 sequence is 13 residues long. Germline CDR1 is MNHEY and CDR2 is SVGAGI. Trimming cost V 6 bases and J 7 bases, with 14 bases left between them. As DNA, the CDR3 is TGTGCCAGCAGGGACGGATTCGCAAATACGCAGTATTTT. This gives the protein CASRDGFANTQYF.

The table lists this clonotype with a few counts. The genes are TRBV7-9 and TRBJ2-2, with D possibly TRBD1 on 6 matching bases. Germline V gene lookup returns CDR1 SEHNR and CDR2 FQNEAQ (reference sequence). The CDR3 contains 15 residues. V was trimmed by 4 bases and J by 4 bases, leaving 13 bases between them. The CDR3 region is CASSSTGDLTGELFF. CDR3 nucleotides: TGTGCCAGCAGCTCGACAGGAGACCTCACCGGGGAGCTGTTTTTT.

The V and J genes are TRBV7-2 and TRBJ2-7; no firm D call. V was trimmed by 4 bases and J by 7 bases, leaving 17 bases between them. The V gene's germline CDR1 is SGHTA and CDR2 FQGNSA. The CDR3 runs 14 residues. CDR3 DNA: TGTGCCAGCAGCTCCTACACCCCCTTGAGTGAGCAGTACTTC. This codes for CASSSYTPLSEQYF.

This clonotype was observed a few times. This chain joins TRBV7-6 and TRBJ1-5; maybe TRBD1 (5 bases). The CDR3 runs to 15 residues. V dropped 5 bases and J dropped 2 bases, with 13 bases sitting between them. Germline CDR1 reads SGHVS; CDR2 reads FNYEAQ. In nucleotides, the CDR3 is TGTGCCAGCAGCCCAGGGAGATTGGGCAATCAGCCCCAGCATTTT. This translates into CASSPGRLGNQPQHF.

The chain is built from TRBV15 and TRBJ1-2; 8 bases line up with TRBD1. The V segment lost 2 bases and the J segment 4 bases; nucleotides outside the gene matches: 6. The CDR3 runs 15 residues. Germline CDR1 is LNHNV and CDR2 is YYDKDF (reference sequence). The CDR3 here is CATSRTRDRGYGYTF. Written as DNA, the CDR3 is TGTGCCACCAGCAGAACCCGAGACAGGGGCTATGGCTACACCTTC.

This clonotype appeared a few times. V gene TRBV25-1 combines with J gene TRBJ2-3; D is ambiguous. Looked up from germline, CDR1 is MGHDK and CDR2 is SYGVNS. The CDR3 runs to 13 residues. V gave up 3 bases and J gave up 9 bases, with 13 bases separating them. CDR3 sequence reads: CASSDSHKRTQYF. The DNA for the CDR3 is TGTGCCAGCAGTGACAGCCATAAAAGGACGCAGTATTTT.

The chain employs TRBV28 and TRBJ1-4; D is undetermined. The CDR3 is 14 amino acids. CDR1 MDHEN and CDR2 SYDVKM come from the germline V gene. V lost 6 bases, J lost 8 bases, and 16 bases lay in between. In nucleotides, the CDR3 is TGTGCCAGCAGGGAGGGTAGATATAGAGAAAAACTGTTTTTT. Its protein product is CASREGRYREKLFF. Drawing the rest from reference TRBV28 and TRBJ1-4, the complete variable domain is DVKVTQSSRYLVKRTGEKVFLECVQDMDHENMFWYRQDPGLGLRLIYFSYDVKMKEKGDIPEGYSVSREKKERFSLILESASTNQTSMYLCASREGRYREKLFFGSGTQLSVL.

The chain carries TRBV6-2 or TRBV6-3 and TRBJ2-7; TRBD2 agrees at 7 bases. Germline CDR1 MNHEY, CDR2 SVGEGT. This CDR3 has 15 amino acids. V was pared by 7 bases and J by 6 bases, with 15 bases of the junction left unmatched. The DNA for the CDR3 is TGTGCCAGCACCCAGCGGGGCGCCCCCATTTCCGAGCAGTACTTC. Its protein is CASTQRGAPISEQYF.

This clonotype was observed a handful of times. This chain uses TRBV7-9 with TRBJ1-5; D unclear. Germline V gene lookup returns CDR1 SEHNR and CDR2 FQNEAQ (reference sequence). Trimming stripped 1 base from V and 2 bases from J, with 6 bases between. The CDR3 is 14 residues long. The DNA of the CDR3 is TGTGCCAGCAGCTTAGATTTGGGCAATCAGCCCCAGCATTTT. Its translation: CASSLDLGNQPQHF.

Many counts were recorded for this clonotype. This chain links TRBV7-9 with TRBJ2-7; 7 bases agree with TRBD1. CDR1 and CDR2 (germline): SEHNR, FQNEAQ (reference sequence). The CDR3 has 15 residues. J was trimmed by 2 bases and V by 5 bases; bases with no gene match: 9. This chain's CDR3 is CASSTTRDRAYEQYF. The CDR3 DNA follows: TGTGCCAGCAGCACCACCCGGGACAGAGCCTACGAGCAGTACTTC. Combining the CDR3 with reference TRBV7-9 and TRBJ2-7 gives the whole variable domain DTGVSQNPRHKITKRGQNVTFRCDPISEHNRLYWYRQTLGQGPEFLTYFQNEAQLEKSRLLSDRFSAERPKGSFSTLEIQRTEQGDSAMYLCASSTTRDRAYEQYFGPGTRLTVT.

The table lists this clonotype with many counts. The chain joins TRBV7-2 to TRBJ2-7; no clear D. Germline V gives CDR1 SGHTA, CDR2 FQGNSA. V lost 0 bases to trimming and J lost 4 bases, with 22 bases between them. The CDR3 consists of 18 residues. Here the CDR3 reads CASSLAWFWGSGAYEQYV. DNA for the CDR3: TGTGCCAGCAGCTTAGCGTGGTTTTGGGGATCAGGCGCTTACGAGCAGTACGTC.

The rearrangement links TRBV6-8 to TRBJ2-1, with D perhaps TRBD2 (5 bases). Looked up from germline, CDR1 is MNHGY and CDR2 is SAAAGT. This CDR3 has 16 residues. V lost 2 bases and J lost 0, with 11 bases in between. In DNA, the CDR3 is TGTGCCAGCAGTTACCCTACTGGGAGCTCCTACAATGAGCAGTTCTTC. Residues: CASSYPTGSSYNEQFF.

The table lists this clonotype with a few counts. The V and J genes are TRBV6-1 and TRBJ2-1; 9 nucleotides match TRBD2. The junction had 7 bases not matched to a gene; V was cut back by 3 bases and J by 7 bases. The CDR3 totals 15 residues. The germline CDR1 and CDR2 sequences are MNHNS and SASEGT. The CDR3 reads CASSEIAGVWNEQFF. The CDR3 nucleotides are TGTGCCAGCAGTGAGATAGCGGGAGTTTGGAATGAGCAGTTCTTC.

A few counts support this clonotype. J is TRBJ1-1 and V is TRBV12-3 or TRBV12-4; D not resolved. CDR3 length: 14 residues. Trimming stripped 8 bases from V and 0 bases from J, with 13 bases between. CDR3 DNA sequence: TGTGCCAGCGCCTTCAGTGATATGAACACTGAAGCTTTCTTT. Its protein product is CASAFSDMNTEAFF.

CDR3 residues: CASSPPQDGTEAFF. In nucleotides, the CDR3 is TGTGCCAGCTCACCACCACAGGATGGCACTGAAGCTTTCTTT. The chain is built from TRBV18 and TRBJ1-1; D may be TRBD1 (5 bases). CDR3 length equals 14 residues. Germline lookup yields CDR1 KGHSH and CDR2 LQKENI. The ends were cut back, 0 bases at V and 4 bases at J, with 9 bases in the middle.

The chain employs TRBV5-1 and TRBJ2-5; no firm D call. Trimming cost V 2 bases and J 4 bases, with 9 bases left between them. Per the germline V gene, CDR1 is SGHRS and CDR2 is YFSETQ. CDR3 length: 13 residues. DNA for the CDR3: TGCGCCAGCAGCTTAGACTCGGGAGAGACCCAGTACTTC. This encodes CASSLDSGETQYF.

The rearrangement uses TRBV28 and TRBJ2-5; TRBD1 aligns across 7 bases. The germline CDR1 and CDR2 sequences are MDHEN and SYDVKM. Unmatched junction bases numbered 4, after V lost 5 bases and J lost 1 base. The length of the CDR3 is 14 residues. The CDR3 sequence is CASSNWDSQETQYF. CDR3 nucleotides: TGTGCCAGCAGTAACTGGGACAGCCAAGAGACCCAGTACTTC.